Below are 24 T cell receptor beta chains sequenced from a single sample in a study of naive and memory T cell subsets. Both TRBC1 and TRBC2 were covered by a beta constant-region primer of two equimolar oligonucleotides. MiXCR, applied by TCRdb to the UMI-ligation and nested PCR reads, yields one record per CDR3 protein. The sample includes roughly 27,000 distinct CDR3 sequences, about 11% of them seen just once. The sample was effector memory CD4+ T cells from blood. Subset given: effector memory, CD45RA- CD27-. These receptors came from a human donor in good health.

The gene calls are TRBV6-5 and TRBJ1-6, with 8 bases identical to TRBD1. Losses at the gene ends were 7 bases for V and 9 bases for J; bases not matched to a gene: 14. Per the germline V gene, CDR1 is MNHEY and CDR2 is SVGAGI. CDR3 length: 16 amino acids. CDR3 nucleotides: TGTGCCAGCAAACCGGGACAGGTTTTTTCTTTTTCACCCCTCCACTTT. As protein: CASKPGQVFSFSPLHF.

In this sample, this clonotype turned up a few times. The chain employs TRBV20-1 and TRBJ2-7; possible D gene TRBD2, 5 bases. V lost 1 base and J 4 bases, leaving 14 bases between the germline ends. The germline V gene has CDR1 DFQATT and CDR2 SNEGSKA (reference sequence). This CDR3 contains 14 residues. The CDR3 bases are TGCAGTGCTAGAGGGACTGTCCCGATTTACGAGCAGTACTTC. The encoded protein is CSARGTVPIYEQYF.

This clonotype is labeled medium-sized. The chain couples TRBV27 to TRBJ1-5; D gene unclear. Trimming left V 6 bases short and J 9 bases short, with 15 bases between. Germline lookup yields CDR1 MNHEY and CDR2 SMNVEV (reference sequence). The length of the CDR3 is 13 residues. The CDR3 region is CASSLDGTLPQHF. The DNA for the CDR3 is TGTGCCAGCAGCCTGGACGGCACTCTGCCCCAGCATTTT.

The V and J genes are TRBV7-9 and TRBJ1-1; D gene uncertain. There are 15 residues in the CDR3. Germline CDR1 SEHNR, CDR2 FQNEAQ (reference sequence). Trimming removed 4 bases at V and 0 bases at J, with 12 bases between. CDR3 in amino acids: CASSSPSGMNTEAFF. CDR3 DNA sequence: TGTGCCAGCAGCTCTCCATCCGGTATGAACACTGAAGCTTTCTTT.

The chain is built from TRBV7-2 and TRBJ1-2; TRBD1 might be the D (6 bases). The ends were cut back, 5 bases at V and 3 bases at J, with 16 bases in the middle. This CDR3 is built from 15 residues. CDR1 is SGHTA, CDR2 FQGNSA, per germline. CDR3 bases: TGTGCCAGCAGCCTACGACAGGCTTCCGACTATGGCTACACCTTC. This sequence encodes CASSLRQASDYGYTF.

The J gene is TRBJ2-1, the V gene TRBV6-5; D gene uncertain. CDR3 length: 12 residues. The V end lost 2 bases, the J end lost 3 bases, and 2 bases lay between the germline ends. From germline, CDR1 is MNHEY and CDR2 SVGAGI. CDR3 coding DNA: TGTGCCAGCAGTTACGTCTACAATGAGCAGTTCTTC. It is translated as CASSYVYNEQFF.

This clonotype was counted many times. The gene calls are TRBV9 and TRBJ1-5; D is undetermined. V lost 1 base and J 4 bases, leaving 15 bases between the germline ends. The germline CDR1 and CDR2 sequences are SGDLS and YYNGEE. This CDR3 has 16 amino acids. CDR3 nucleotides: TGTGCCAGCAGCGTATTTACGGACGTAGCGAATCAGCCCCAGCATTTT. Its translation is CASSVFTDVANQPQHF. Full variable domain (outside the CDR3, taken from reference TRBV9 and TRBJ1-5): DSGVTQTPKHLITATGQRVTLRCSPRSGDLSVYWYQQSLDQGLQFLIQYYNGEERAKGNILERFSAQQFPDLHSELNLSSLELGDSALYFCASSVFTDVANQPQHFGDGTRLSIL.

V gene TRBV28 combines with J gene TRBJ1-2, with 9 bases matching TRBD1. The length of the CDR3 is 17 residues. V was pared by 4 bases and J by 5 bases, with 14 bases of the junction left unmatched. Germline values: CDR1 MDHEN, CDR2 SYDVKM. The DNA for the CDR3 is TGTGCCAGCAGTTACTCCGGGACAGGGCACGGCTCATATGGCTACACCTTC. It is translated as CASSYSGTGHGSYGYTF.

This clonotype was picked up a small number of times. V gene TRBV20-1 combines with J gene TRBJ1-5; 7 nucleotides agree with TRBD1. CDR1 and CDR2 from the germline V gene are DFQATT and SNEGSKA (reference sequence). V lost 0 bases to trimming and J lost 10 bases; unmatched junction nucleotides: 9. The CDR3 sequence is 14 residues long. The CDR3 region has the DNA TGCAGTGCTAGAGATCAGGGGGGAATCAGCCCCCAGCATTTT. This encodes CSARDQGGISPQHF.

DNA for the CDR3: TGCAGTGCCCGGCCCAGGGGTGGTGAAAAACTGTTTTTT. Amino acids: CSARPRGGEKLFF. The J gene is TRBJ1-4, the V gene TRBV20-1, with D possibly matching TRBD1 (6 bases). The CDR3 has 13 amino acids. Germline V CDR1 and CDR2: DFQATT, SNEGSKA (reference sequence). Deletions cut 6 bases from V and 7 bases from J, with 15 bases between.

The gene calls are TRBV5-1 and TRBJ2-5; TRBD1 agrees at 8 bases. V was pared by 0 bases and J by 1 base, with 2 bases of the junction left unmatched. The CDR3 has 15 amino acids. From germline, CDR1 is SGHRS and CDR2 YFSETQ. CDR3 sequence reads: CASSLARGLQETQYF. In nucleotides, the CDR3 is TGCGCCAGCAGCTTGGCCAGGGGGCTCCAAGAGACCCAGTACTTC.

This clonotype was seen ten or more times. The V gene is TRBV7-9, the J gene TRBJ2-5; D uncertain. Trimming cost V 1 base and J 0 bases, with 9 bases left between them. CDR1 and CDR2 from the germline V gene are SEHNR and FQNEAQ (reference sequence). The CDR3 runs to 15 residues. The CDR3 reads CASSLVGGNQETQYF. For the CDR3, the DNA is TGTGCCAGCAGCTTAGTAGGTGGAAACCAAGAGACCCAGTACTTC.

This clonotype came up a few times. The genes are TRBV24-1 and TRBJ2-3; 11 bases match TRBD1. Germline CDR1 reads KGHDR; CDR2 reads SFDVKD. After removal of 4 bases from V and 3 bases from J, the junction contained 8 bases not matched to a gene. This CDR3 comprises 17 residues. This CDR3 is CATSDPRTGGRTDTQYF. In DNA, the CDR3 is TGTGCCACCAGTGACCCTAGGACAGGGGGCAGGACAGATACGCAGTATTTT.

In this sample, this clonotype turned up a few times. The chain uses TRBV11-3 and TRBJ2-7; TRBD2 agrees at 11 bases. The V and J ends lost 4 bases and 6 bases, in that order; junction bases with no gene match: 17. Germline assignment: CDR1 SGHNT and CDR2 YENEEA. The CDR3 spans 18 residues. This chain's CDR3 is CASSSLLATSGRRFEQYF. The CDR3, as DNA: TGTGCCAGCAGCTCCCTATTGGCAACTAGCGGGAGAAGGTTCGAGCAGTACTTC.

This clonotype was seen more than once but under ten times. The chain has TRBV6-2 or TRBV6-3 and TRBJ2-6; D uncertain. Trimming removed 4 bases at V and 0 bases at J, with 7 bases between. CDR1 MNHEY and CDR2 SVGEGT come from the germline V gene. The CDR3 runs 15 residues. The DNA of the CDR3 is TGTGCCAGCAGTTCGACGGGCTCTGGGGCCAACGTCCTGACTTTC. Translating it yields CASSSTGSGANVLTF.

This clonotype was observed many times. This rearrangement joins TRBV20-1 to TRBJ2-7; 8 bases are a match to TRBD2. This CDR3 comprises 12 residues. The germline gives CDR1 DFQATT, CDR2 SNEGSKA (reference sequence). The V and J ends lost 6 bases and 7 bases, in that order; junction bases with no gene match: 8. DNA of the CDR3: TGCAGTGCCACAGCGGGAGTTGGAGAGCAGTACTTC. This encodes CSATAGVGEQYF.

There are many counts of this clonotype. The rearrangement joins TRBV3-1 to TRBJ2-3; weak D call: TRBD2 (6 bases). Germline V gene sequence: CDR1 LGHDT, CDR2 YNNKEL (reference sequence). Between the trimmed V and J ends, which lost 2 bases and 5 bases, there was a span of 11 bases. The length of the CDR3 is 14 residues. CDR3 DNA sequence: TGTGCCAGCAGCCAAACCTCTAGCGTAGATACGCAGTATTTT. Protein sequence: CASSQTSSVDTQYF.

The J gene is TRBJ2-1, the V gene TRBV7-3; D uncertain. Germline CDR1 SGHTA, CDR2 FQGTGA. The CDR3 is 14 amino acids. V lost 1 base, J lost 5 bases, and 9 bases lay in between. The CDR3 loop reads CASSLMAGDNEQFF. Written as DNA, the CDR3 is TGTGCCAGCAGCTTAATGGCCGGAGACAATGAGCAGTTCTTC.

This clonotype was detected ten times or more. The chain joins TRBV5-5 to TRBJ2-1; D call uncertain. Germline V CDR1 and CDR2: SGHKS, YYEKEE (reference sequence). The CDR3 sequence is 13 residues long. V dropped 6 bases and J dropped 7 bases, with 14 bases sitting between them. The CDR3 spells CASTDLASNEQFF. CDR3 nucleotides: TGTGCCAGCACCGATTTAGCATCTAATGAGCAGTTCTTC. Full variable domain (remainder filled in from reference TRBV5-5 and TRBJ2-1): DAGVTQSPTHLIKTRGQQVTLRCSPISGHKSVSWYQQVLGQGPQFIFQYYEKEERGRGNFPDRFSARQFPNYSSELNVNALLLGDSALYLCASTDLASNEQFFGPGTRLTVL.

This clonotype was observed many times. CDR3 protein: CASSFLQGTDTEAFF. CDR3 bases: TGTGCCAGCAGTTTCCTACAGGGAACCGACACTGAAGCTTTCTTT. The J gene is TRBJ1-1, the V gene TRBV27, with D possibly being TRBD1 (6 bases). The V end lost 3 bases, the J end lost 3 bases, and 14 bases lay between the germline ends. The CDR3 is made up of 15 amino acids. CDR1 and CDR2 from the germline V gene are MNHEY and SMNVEV (reference sequence).

Remarks on this clonotype: With a much larger clone just one base away, this may be a read error. The missing conserved phenylalanine or tryptophan at the end of this CDR3 makes a read error likely. J is TRBJ2-1 and V is TRBV29-1; 10 nucleotides agree with TRBD1. CDR1 and CDR2 from the germline V gene are SQVTM and ANQGSEA. The CDR3 is 13 amino acids. Trimming cost V 4 bases and J 4 bases; bases outside gene matches: 1. The CDR3, as DNA: TGCAGCGTTGGGACAGGGGGGTACAATGAGCAGTTCCTC. This gives the protein CSVGTGGYNEQFL.

This clonotype was counted at least ten times. The chain combines TRBV12-5 with TRBJ1-1, with a possible D match to TRBD1 (6 bases). Trimming shortened V by 2 bases and J by 3 bases, and 7 bases separated the two germline ends. The CDR3 runs to 13 residues. CDR1 LGHNT and CDR2 FRNRAP come from the germline V gene. For the CDR3, the DNA is TGTGCTAGTGGTTTGTACAGGGACACTGAAGCTTTCTTT. Translating it yields CASGLYRDTEAFF.

Judged by abundance, this clonotype is medium-sized. The chain carries TRBV12-3 or TRBV12-4 and TRBJ1-2, with 7 nucleotides matching TRBD1. The CDR3 totals 15 residues. After removal of 2 bases from V and 4 bases from J, the junction contained 7 bases not matched to a gene. The DNA for the CDR3 is TGTGCCAGCAGTTTAACGACAGGGAAAGTCTATGGCTACACCTTC. This gives the protein CASSLTTGKVYGYTF.

The gene calls are TRBV6-6 and TRBJ2-4, with a weak D call TRBD2 (6 bases). With 4 bases removed from V and 0 bases from J, the gap between germline ends came to 25 bases. This CDR3 spans 20 amino acids. CDR1 and CDR2 from the germline V gene are MNHNY and SVGAGI (reference sequence). The CDR3 bases are TGTGCCAGCAGTTTCGATCCGGGGGAAACGGGGGTCCTAGCCAAAAACATTCAGTACTTC. Encoded protein: CASSFDPGETGVLAKNIQYF.